The clone carrying this TCR beta chain was picked up a small number of times. Its antigen remains unidentified. This sample was included in a study of beta chain features in type 1 diabetes. Overall study results and limits: Shortening that was moderate but significant affected the TCRB CDR3s of Type 1 diabetes patients in all four CD4+ subsets.

The authors reverse transcribed all of the isolated RNA, so sequencing captured expressed TCRB transcripts. Some clones are missing from TCRdb's copy, which holds only in-frame ones; the method was immunoSEQ multiplex PCR. Of 300,000 to 450,000 clones in the sample, 10% to 15% were seen once. Sequencing was carried out using naive CD4+ T cells from blood. The TCR originated in a woman younger than 30 with type 1 diabetes.

CDR3 loop: CASSASGPGGYTF. The CDR3 DNA sequence: TGTGCCAGCAGCGCCTCGGGCCCGGGGGGCTACACCTTC. The chain combines TRBV7-9 with TRBJ1-2, with D hard to call. V lost 5 bases to trimming and J lost 8 bases, with 15 bases between them. Germline values: CDR1 SEHNR, CDR2 FQNEAQ (reference sequence). The CDR3 sequence is 13 residues long.